The 26 T cell receptor delta chains listed next were all sequenced from one sample in a study of DNA immune sequencing with unique molecular identifiers. Primers for all 8 TRDV and 4 TRDJ genes amplified genomic DNA in 32-plex. The library had 12-nucleotide UMIs introduced over roughly 3 barcoding cycles, then a second adapter PCR. TCRdb re-called the multiplex PCR reads using CATT. The table lists a few thousand delta-chain clones, roughly 12% of them singletons. Specimen: gamma-delta T cells enriched from blood buffy coat, or unenriched PBMCs (not recorded which). These receptors were taken from a human donor in good health.

A word on this clone: A far larger clone differs by one base, so this is likely a read error. This CDR3 is also generated by other DNA sequences in the sample. The chain has TRDV2 and TRDJ3; 12 bases map to TRDD3. Trimming at V came to 1 base and at J to 1 base, leaving 7 bases not matched to a gene. CDR1 and CDR2 from the germline V gene are GEAIGNYY and EKD. The CDR3 runs to 20 residues. CDR3 sequence reads: CACDTVLGDTLSWDTRQMFF. The CDR3 region has the DNA TGTGCCTGTGACACAGTCCTGGGGGATACGCTATCCTGGGACACCCGACAGATGTTTTTC.

The rearrangement joins TRDV1 to TRDJ1; possible D gene TRDD3, 7 bases. Because TCRdb records no J gene, it was assigned here through a match of the DNA to germline. The CDR3 length is 21 residues. CDR1 and CDR2 from the germline V gene are TSWWSYY and QGS. Trimming took off 5 bases at V and 0 bases at J, with 31 bases between the two ends. The CDR3 DNA is TGTGCTCTTGGGTTCGGCCTTCCCCGTACTGGGGCTGCCCTTTACACCGATAAACTCATCTTT. Amino acid sequence: CALGFGLPRTGAALYTDKLIF.

Only a few counts were recorded for this clone. The protein given by TCRdb reflects a much larger clone and differs at residue 5 from this DNA's translation, likely from a read error; the protein shown is the DNA's translation. This chain joins TRDV2 and TRDJ3, with a weak D call TRDD3 (5 bases). V was shortened by 3 bases and J by 0 bases, with 17 bases between the two germline ends. CDR1 is GEAIGNYY and CDR2 is EKD in the germline V gene. This CDR3 comprises 19 residues. CDR3 loop: CACDAGGLRSSWDTRQMFF. The CDR3 bases are TGTGCCTGTGACGCGGGGGGGCTACGGAGCTCCTGGGACACCCGACAGATGTTTTTC.

Remarks on this clone: A clone one base away is much larger, so this may be a read error. V and J are TRDV3 and TRDJ1, with D tentatively TRDD3 (6 bases). Germline assignment: CDR1 TVYSNPD and CDR2 GDNSRS (reference sequence). This CDR3 comprises 17 residues. Deletions cut 5 bases from V and 0 bases from J, with 25 bases between. The CDR3 spells CAVLGPGESSYTDKLIF. The CDR3 DNA reads as TGTGCCGTTTTAGGACCTGGGGAATCCTCGTACACCGATAAACTCATCTTT.

This clone was recorded a few times. With only one base between it and a far larger clone, this is likely a read error. Other nucleotide sequences from this sample produce the same CDR3. This chain connects TRDV2 to TRDJ2, with TRDD3 matching 13 bases. Looked up from germline, CDR1 is GEAIGNYY and CDR2 is EKD. The length of the CDR3 is 19 residues. The V gene end was trimmed by 7 bases and the J gene end by 4 bases; junction bases not matched to a gene: 17. CDR3 sequence: CACDQLGGTGGYATAQLFF. The CDR3 DNA is TGTGCCTGCGATCAACTTGGCGGTACTGGGGGATACGCGACAGCACAACTCTTCTTT.

The J gene corresponds to TRDJ1; a V gene call is absent. The CDR3 is 9 residues long. The CDR3 DNA sequence: TGTGCTCTTGGTCGAAGCGCCTTCTTC. Its protein is CALGRSAFF.

This clone came up many times. Given a far larger clone just one base away, this is likely a sequencing read error. Here the CDR3 reads CACDKVGDTNKLIF. In DNA, the CDR3 is TGTGCCTGTGACAAAGTGGGGGACACCAATAAACTCATCTTT. This rearrangement joins TRDV2 to TRDJ1; 7 nucleotides agree with TRDD3. The CDR3 extends over 14 amino acids. CDR1 and CDR2 (germline): GEAIGNYY, EKD.

Here the CDR3 DNA reads TGTGCTCTTGGGGCAGCCTTCCTACCTTACTGGGATTACACCGATAAACTCATCTTT. Translated, it gives CALGAAFLPYWDYTDKLIF. The chain combines TRDV1 with TRDJ1; 9 bases are a match to TRDD2. Because TCRdb records no J gene, it was assigned here through a match of the DNA to germline. V was pared by 4 bases and J by 0 bases, with 15 bases of the junction left unmatched. This CDR3 is built from 19 residues. Per the germline V gene, CDR1 is TSWWSYY and CDR2 is QGS.

In its sample, this clone was seen many times. The V and J genes are TRDV2 and TRDJ1; TRDD3 matches at 7 bases. The V gene end was trimmed by 0 bases and the J gene end by 0 bases; junction bases not matched to a gene: 6. The CDR3 length is 16 residues. Germline V gene lookup returns CDR1 GEAIGNYY and CDR2 EKD. DNA for the CDR3: TGTGCCTGTGACACCATACTGGGGAAGTACACCGATAAACTCATCTTT. This sequence encodes CACDTILGKYTDKLIF.

Here the J gene is TRDJ1 and the V gene is not called; TRDD3, the table's D call, lacks a check against the DNA. This CDR3 region has 18 residues. In DNA form, the CDR3 reads TGTGCTCTTGGGCCCTCCGTGCTCCGCGGGGGATACACCGATAAACTCATCTTT. This translates into CALGPSVLRGGYTDKLIF.

This chain connects TRDV1 to TRDJ1; 10 nucleotides match TRDD3. No J segment appears in TCRdb, so it was assigned here by matching the sequence to germline. Germline assignment: CDR1 TSWWSYY and CDR2 QGS. The trim removed 5 bases at V and 3 bases at J, leaving 24 bases unmatched. This CDR3 spans 21 amino acids. The CDR3 nucleotides are TGTGCTCTTGGGCCCTGGCCTTCCTTCTTACTGGGGGATTGGGGGCCCGATAAACTCATCTTT. Protein: CALGPWPSFLLGDWGPDKLIF.

This clone was detected many times. Other nucleotide sequences in the sample specify the same CDR3. The chain combines TRDV1 with TRDJ3; 9 bases are a match to TRDD3. TCRdb does not report a J gene; here it was assigned by matching the DNA to germline references. CDR1 and CDR2 from the germline V gene are TSWWSYY and QGS. Trimming took 2 bases from V and 1 from J; bases not matched to a gene: 39. CDR3 length equals 30 residues. The CDR3 coding sequence is TGTGCTCTTGGGGAAGATCCGGGACCTCAGAAAGGAATACGGTCGGTACTGGGGGAAACCTTTTCCTGGGACACCCGACAGATGTTTTTC. This sequence encodes CALGEDPGPQKGIRSVLGETFSWDTRQMFF.

To note about this clone: TCRdb's protein for this DNA is that of a much larger clone and differs from the translation at residue 17, likely a read error; the protein shown is the DNA translation. This chain connects TRDV2 to TRDJ2; 13 bases line up with TRDD3. The CDR3 contains 19 residues. CDR1 and CDR2 from the germline V gene are GEAIGNYY and EKD. The CDR3 sequence: CACDQLGGTGGYATAQHFF. CDR3 coding DNA: TGTGCCTGTGATCAACTTGGCGGTACTGGGGGATACGCGACAGCACAACACTTCTTT.

This clone was observed at least ten times. Translating this DNA gives a protein that differs at residue 9 from the TCRdb one, which belongs to a much larger clone; a read error is likely, and the protein shown is this translation. This chain uses TRDV2 with TRDJ1; 11 bases map to TRDD3. The germline gives CDR1 GEAIGNYY, CDR2 EKD. The CDR3 runs 15 residues. The V segment lost 5 bases and the J segment 4 bases; nucleotides outside the gene matches: 8. For the CDR3, the DNA is TGTGCCTGTGCCCAACTGGGGGATAAGGACGATAAACTCATCTTT. This codes for CACAQLGDKDDKLIF.

In its sample, this clone is medium-sized. J is TRDJ1 and V is TRDV3; 7 bases map to TRDD3. From germline, CDR1 is TVYSNPD and CDR2 GDNSRS (reference sequence). This CDR3 has 19 residues. Trimming at V came to 0 bases and at J to 0 bases, leaving 19 bases not matched to a gene. The CDR3 nucleotides read TGTGCCTTTAGGCCCCCACTACTGGGGACCTTTTTTTACACCGATAAACTCATCTTT. Translating it yields CAFRPPLLGTFFYTDKLIF.

With respect to this clone: This DNA translates differently at residue 11 from the TCRdb protein, which is that of a much larger clone; a read error is likely, and the protein shown is the DNA's own translation. The chain recombines TRDV2 with TRDJ1; D is possibly TRDD3 (5 bases). Germline V gene sequence: CDR1 GEAIGNYY, CDR2 EKD. This CDR3 is built from 15 residues. The DNA for the CDR3 is TGTGCCTGTGACACCGTCGGGGGTCGCACCGAAAAACTCATCTTT. Amino acid sequence: CACDTVGGRTEKLIF.

As regards this clone: A far larger clone is just one base off, so this is likely a read error. Distinct nucleotide sequences in the sample also encode this CDR3. The chain employs TRDV2 and TRDJ1, with TRDD3 matching 9 bases. This CDR3 has 19 amino acids. Germline lookup yields CDR1 GEAIGNYY and CDR2 EKD. The CDR3 is CACDTLSLLGEEYTDKLIF. The CDR3, as DNA: TGTGCCTGTGACACCTTGTCTTTACTGGGGGAAGAGTACACCGACAAACTCATCTTT.

This clone has ten or more counts. This sequence joins TRDV2 and TRDJ1; TRDD3 matches at 10 bases. V lost 0 bases, J lost 6 bases, and 9 bases stayed unmatched. CDR1 is GEAIGNYY and CDR2 is EKD in the germline V gene. CDR3 size: 16 residues. The CDR3 nucleotides read TGTGCCTGTGACACCGTGATGGGGGATACTACCAATAAACTCATCTTT. It specifies CACDTVMGDTTNKLIF.

The chain employs TRDV1 and TRDJ1; 9 bases match TRDD3. The J gene is absent in TCRdb and was assigned here via DNA matching to germline. CDR1 is TSWWSYY, CDR2 QGS, per germline. V shed 6 bases, J shed 1 base, and the junction held 24 bases outside the gene matches. CDR3 length: 21 amino acids. DNA of the CDR3: TGTGCTCTTGGAGATATTCCCAGAGGATCCCCTGTGGGGGATAGCACCGATAAACTCATCTTT. Translation: CALGDIPRGSPVGDSTDKLIF.

The table lists this clone with many counts. The chain employs TRDV2 and TRDJ1; 7 bases align to TRDD3. Trimming at V came to 3 bases and at J to 0 bases, leaving 9 bases not matched to a gene. Germline CDR1 GEAIGNYY, CDR2 EKD. The CDR3 is made up of 16 amino acids. CDR3 loop: CACDSLGSGYTDKLIF. CDR3 coding DNA: TGTGCCTGTGACTCACTGGGGTCAGGGTACACCGATAAACTCATCTTT.

This clone occurred many times. The rearrangement joins TRDV2 to TRDJ1; TRDD3 aligns across 8 bases. Germline V gives CDR1 GEAIGNYY, CDR2 EKD. There are 15 residues in the CDR3. V lost 2 bases, J lost 0 bases, and 4 bases stayed unmatched. Here the CDR3 reads CACDRMGDHTDKLIF. CDR3 bases: TGTGCCTGTGACAGAATGGGGGATCACACCGATAAACTCATCTTT.

In this sample, this clone turned up a few times. TCRdb assigns this DNA the protein of a much larger clone, which departs from its translation at residue 18; this likely reflects a read error, and the protein shown comes from translating the DNA. The chain carries TRDV2 and TRDJ3; 13 positions match TRDD3. CDR1 and CDR2 from the germline V gene are GEAIGNYY and EKD. The length of the CDR3 is 20 residues. DNA for the CDR3: TGTGCCTGTGACAAAGTACTGGGGGATACGCGCTCCTGGGACACCCGACAGTTGTTTTTC. It specifies CACDKVLGDTRSWDTRQLFF.

This clone was seen at least ten times. The rearrangement joins TRDV2 to TRDJ1, with D tentatively TRDD3 (5 bases). Trimming took off 0 bases at V and 4 bases at J, with 26 bases between the two ends. Germline CDR1 reads GEAIGNYY; CDR2 reads EKD. CDR3 length equals 19 residues. The CDR3 DNA reads as TGTGCCTGTGACACCCTTTCTGGGAGCTCGGGGCCGACGGGCGATAAACTCATCTTT. This translates into CACDTLSGSSGPTGDKLIF.

This clone is categorized as medium-sized. The chain employs TRDV2 and TRDJ3, with TRDD3 matching over 11 bases. The ends lost 1 base at V and 2 bases at J; junction bases unmatched: 12. The length of the CDR3 is 21 residues. The germline V gene encodes CDR1 GEAIGNYY and CDR2 EKD. CDR3 loop: CACDTGGIGGYGAWDTRQMFF. Here the CDR3 DNA reads TGTGCCTGTGACACAGGGGGAATTGGGGGATACGGCGCCTGGGACACCCGACAGATGTTTTTC.

This clone showed up many times. This likely came from a read error, as a far larger clone is one base away. Other nucleotide sequences from this sample produce the same CDR3. The chain carries TRDV2 and TRDJ1; possibly TRDD3 for D (6 bases). V was cut by 4 bases and J by 0 bases, with 11 bases left in between. The CDR3 spans 14 residues. CDR1 and CDR2 (germline): GEAIGNYY, EKD. The CDR3 reads CACDKVGDTDKLIF. The CDR3 DNA follows: TGTGCCTGTGATAAAGTGGGGGACACCGATAAACTCATCTTT.

A word on this clone: A read error likely explains why the TCRdb protein, taken from a much larger clone, differs from this DNA's translation at residue 9; the protein shown is translated from the DNA. The rearrangement joins TRDV2 to TRDJ1, with D hard to call. This CDR3 comprises 17 residues. V lost 0 bases and J 0 bases, leaving 16 bases between the germline ends. Germline V gene data show CDR1 as GEAIGNYY and CDR2 as EKD. For the CDR3, the DNA is TGTGCCTGTGACACCCTCGTGTTGGAGGAGAACACCGATAAACTCATCTTT. Protein: CACDTLVLEENTDKLIF.